This record concerns one T cell receptor (beta chain) sequence. This receptor's antigen is unknown. Base qualities are not at hand, and no much larger clone is one base apart. Genomic DNA was extracted from sorted cells for sequencing of the TCRbeta CDR3 region. The immunoSEQ Assay was used to sequence the TCRbeta CDR3 regions. This is the immuneACCESS table as TCRdb keeps it, with only in-frame sequences that have V and J called. A part of the clones is gone; compared with another copy, unresolved V genes explain less than half, and the rest is unexplained. The sample has more than 40,000 clones on record, 88% of them singletons. The ten most abundant clones make up 3.4% of the sample. Patients with a history of autoimmune disease or receiving systemic immunosuppression were excluded from the trial. In every dose cohort, peripheral blood was drawn for TCR sequencing at baseline, cycle 4 day 1, and cycle 7 day 1. Samples were obtained from an open-label, multicenter, first-in-human phase I dose-escalation trial of ivuxolimab. Adults with locally advanced or metastatic head and neck squamous cell, hepatocellular, melanoma or renal cell carcinoma were enrolled in the trial. Before TCR sequencing, CD4+ T cells and CD8+ T cells from peripheral blood were sorted into separate populations.

The germline V gene sets CDR1 to MNHEY and CDR2 to SVGAGI. The CDR3 holds 13 amino acids from the cysteine to the phenylalanine. Of all the DNA, just the CDR3 is kept, 39 bases in frame from base 1. V and J are truncated by 2 bases and 6 bases respectively, leaving an intervening sequence of 10 bases. The data are from a study of OX40 agonist ivuxolimab in advanced cancers. Study-level background: Ivuxolimab was an agonistic, fully human IgG2 monoclonal antibody directed against OX40 (CD134), a costimulatory receptor. Intravenous ivuxolimab was administered to patients every 2 weeks at six dose levels: 0.01, 0.1, 0.3, 1.5, 3 and 10 mg/kg. Of the 50 to 55 dose-escalation patients, hepatocellular carcinoma was present in around 19, melanoma in roughly 15, renal cell carcinoma in 9 and head and neck cancer in 9. In the dose-escalation cohort, around four fifths of patients were male, and the mean age was around 60 years, with a range of about 23 to 90. Patients were allowed to have had prior anti-PD-1, anti-PD-L1 or anti-CTLA-4 therapy, and around 37% of the dose-escalation patients had previously received checkpoint inhibitors. Partial responses were achieved by three dose-escalation patients, of whom one had hepatocellular carcinoma and two had cutaneous melanoma. Peripheral TCRbeta sequencing was intended to test whether TCR sequence diversity was altered and clonal T-cell expansion was caused by ivuxolimab. The paper describes the monotherapy dose-escalation part (N ≈ 49 patients) of the phase I trial of ivuxolimab.

Overall study outcomes, separate from this receptor: At doses from 0.1 to 3.0 mg/kg, clonal expansion was seen in both CD4+ and CD8+ blood T cells between baseline and week 6. In the 0.1-3.0 mg/kg groups, partial responders were among the patients with the lowest normalized peripheral clonal expansion, particularly in CD8+ T cells. Low levels of normalized T-cell clonal expansion were also seen in some nonresponding patients. Which antigens the clonally expanded peripheral T cells were specific for was not determined. After ivuxolimab, more expanded clones were found on average in CD8+ T cells than in CD4+ T cells.

The material sequenced was CD4+ or CD8+ T cells sorted from blood, taken in a trial of the OX40 agonist ivuxolimab. This sequence originates from an adult with an advanced solid tumor such as melanoma, head and neck, liver or kidney cancer. The chain is encoded by TRBV6-5 joined to TRBJ1-1; the D gene lacks a confident call. The nucleotide sequence is given as TGTGCCAGCAGTTACCGGACGGACGCTGAAGCTTTCTTT. Translated, this gives CASSYRTDAEAFF.